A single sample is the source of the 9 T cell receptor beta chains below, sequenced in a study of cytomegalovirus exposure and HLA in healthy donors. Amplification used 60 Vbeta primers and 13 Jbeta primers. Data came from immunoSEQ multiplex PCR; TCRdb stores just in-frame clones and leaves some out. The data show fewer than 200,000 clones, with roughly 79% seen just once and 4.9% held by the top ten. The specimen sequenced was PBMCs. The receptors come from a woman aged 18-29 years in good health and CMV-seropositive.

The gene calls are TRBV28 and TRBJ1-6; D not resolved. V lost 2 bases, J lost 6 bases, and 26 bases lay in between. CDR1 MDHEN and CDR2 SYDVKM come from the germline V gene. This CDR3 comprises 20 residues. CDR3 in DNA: TGTGCCAGCAGTTTACACCCCCGATCCCTGACGGGGATAAGTAATTCACCCCTCCACTTT. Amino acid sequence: CASSLHPRSLTGISNSPLHF.

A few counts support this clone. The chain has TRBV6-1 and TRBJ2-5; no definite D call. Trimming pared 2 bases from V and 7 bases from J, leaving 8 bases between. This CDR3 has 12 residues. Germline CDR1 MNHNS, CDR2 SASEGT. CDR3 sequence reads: CASSEFPGTQYF. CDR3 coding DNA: TGTGCCAGCAGTGAATTTCCGGGGACCCAGTACTTC.

CDR3 protein: CATSRENSRGGNEQFF. In nucleotides, the CDR3 is TGTGCCACCAGCAGAGAGAACTCCCGGGGTGGGAATGAGCAGTTCTTC. The chain links TRBV15 to TRBJ2-1, with D possibly TRBD2 on 5 matching bases. V was trimmed by 0 bases and J by 7 bases, leaving 16 bases between them. Per the germline V gene, CDR1 is LNHNV and CDR2 is YYDKDF (reference sequence). The length of the CDR3 is 16 residues.

The CDR3 here is CASSLAGGTSYEQYF. Written as DNA, the CDR3 is TGTGCCAGCAGCTTGGCGGGCGGTACCTCCTACGAGCAGTACTTC. This chain links TRBV11-2 with TRBJ2-7, with D perhaps TRBD2 (5 bases). The germline V gene encodes CDR1 SGHAT and CDR2 FQNNGV. Trimming removed 3 bases from V and 0 bases from J, with 12 bases in between. This CDR3 is 15 amino acids long.

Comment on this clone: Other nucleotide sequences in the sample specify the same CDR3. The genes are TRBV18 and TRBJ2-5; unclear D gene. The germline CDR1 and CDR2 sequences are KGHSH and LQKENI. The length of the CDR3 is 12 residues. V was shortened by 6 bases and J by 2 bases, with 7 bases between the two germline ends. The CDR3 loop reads CASSPLQETQYF. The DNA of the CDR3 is TGTGCCAGCTCGCCGCTACAAGAGACCCAGTACTTC.

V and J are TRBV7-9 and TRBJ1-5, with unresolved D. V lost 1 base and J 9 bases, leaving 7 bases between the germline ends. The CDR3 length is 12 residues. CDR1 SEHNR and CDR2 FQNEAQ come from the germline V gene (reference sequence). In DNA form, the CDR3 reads TGTGCCAGCAGCTTAGACTGTGGGCCCCAGCATTTT. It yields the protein CASSLDCGPQHF. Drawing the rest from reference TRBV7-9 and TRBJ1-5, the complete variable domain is DTGVSQNPRHKITKRGQNVTFRCDPISEHNRLYWYRQTLGQGPEFLTYFQNEAQLEKSRLLSDRFSAERPKGSFSTLEIQRTEQGDSAMYLCASSLDCGPQHFGDGTRLSIL.

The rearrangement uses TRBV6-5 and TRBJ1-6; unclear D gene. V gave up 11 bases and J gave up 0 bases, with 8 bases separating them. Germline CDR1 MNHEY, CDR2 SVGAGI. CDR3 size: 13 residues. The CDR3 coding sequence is TGTGCCCTTAGAGGCTCCTATAATTCACCCCTCCACTTT. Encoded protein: CALRGSYNSPLHF.

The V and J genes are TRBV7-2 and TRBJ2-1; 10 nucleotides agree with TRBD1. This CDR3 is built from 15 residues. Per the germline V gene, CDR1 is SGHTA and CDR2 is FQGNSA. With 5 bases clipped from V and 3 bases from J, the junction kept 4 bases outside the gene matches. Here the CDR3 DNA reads TGTGCCAGCAGCCCGGACAGGGGGGTCTACAATGAGCAGTTCTTC. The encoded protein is CASSPDRGVYNEQFF.

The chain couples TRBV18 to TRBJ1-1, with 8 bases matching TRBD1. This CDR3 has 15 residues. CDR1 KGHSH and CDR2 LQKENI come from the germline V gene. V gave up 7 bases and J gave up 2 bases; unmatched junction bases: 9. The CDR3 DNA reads TGTGCCAGCTGGACCCTCACAGGGGGTAACACTGAAGCTTTCTTT. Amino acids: CASWTLTGGNTEAFF.